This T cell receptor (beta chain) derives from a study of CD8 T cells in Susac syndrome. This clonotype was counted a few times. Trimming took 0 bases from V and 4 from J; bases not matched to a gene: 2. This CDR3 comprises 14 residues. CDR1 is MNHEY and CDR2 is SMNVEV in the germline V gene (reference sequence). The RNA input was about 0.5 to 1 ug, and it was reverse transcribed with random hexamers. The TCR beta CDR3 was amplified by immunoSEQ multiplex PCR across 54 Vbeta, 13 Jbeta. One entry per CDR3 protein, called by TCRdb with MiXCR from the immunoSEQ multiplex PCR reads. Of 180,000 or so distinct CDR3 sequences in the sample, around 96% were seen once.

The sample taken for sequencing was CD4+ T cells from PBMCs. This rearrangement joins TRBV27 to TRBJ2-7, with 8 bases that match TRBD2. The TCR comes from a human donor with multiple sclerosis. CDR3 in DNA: TGTGCCAGCAGTTTATCGGGGACTAGGTACGAGCAGTACTTC. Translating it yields CASSLSGTRYEQYF.